This TCR beta chain was retrieved from a study of blood T cells in healthy people across ages (dated by TCRdb to 2014 to 2015). Broadly, across the study: In model experiments, template switching captured about one uniquely barcoded TCR beta cDNA molecule for every two T cells. To track age-related changes in TCR beta repertoire diversity, the study relied on deep sequencing normalized with unique cDNA molecular identifiers. Donors were grouped into four age groups: young (average roughly 16 years), middle-aged (roughly 37), aged (around 60) and long-lived (roughly 80). To avoid experimental bias, donors of different ages were randomly spread across the sequencing lanes. Two additional independent replicas of 1 million unique cDNA reads from the same blood draw were analyzed for two donors (one aged 18 to 30 and one aged 80 or older). On the study overall, not on this receptor specifically: Compared with the aged group, more naive CD4+ T cells, fewer expanded clones and increased TCR diversity were shown by the long-lived group, suggesting age selection. Observed TCR beta diversity per million T cells fell roughly linearly with age, and a significant reduction was already apparent by age about 36. Observed TCR beta diversity correlated strongly with the percentage of naive T cells measured by flow cytometry. Because the CMV infection status of the donors was unknown, age-related changes in expanded clonotypes may potentially have been confounded. Total diversity estimates from one million sequenced T cells were considered lower bounds and underestimates. Since profiling was done on bulk unsorted PBMCs, naive and antigen-experienced compartments could not be conclusively compared.

Donors were under 40 systemically healthy Caucasian individuals from Russia aged 6 to 90 years. Approximately 10 milliliters of peripheral blood were collected from each donor into EDTA-treated Vacutainer tubes. Ficoll-Paque density-gradient centrifugation was used to isolate PBMCs, with at least 6 million per sample. Total RNA was extracted from PBMCs with Trizol reagent, with at least 5 micrograms obtained per sample. The percentages of naive CD45RAhigh/CD27high T cells were determined by flow cytometry on a PBMC aliquot from every donor. V and J are trimmed by 1 base and 8 bases, and the gene matches miss 11 bases of the junction. Based on the germline V gene (reference sequence), the CDR1 and CDR2 sequences are DFQATT and SNEGSKA. The CDR3 covers 16 residues, taking in both the cysteine and the phenylalanine. Solely the CDR3 DNA is kept, with 48 bases framed from the first base. This clonotype was observed a few times. Its antigen is still unknown. Per-nucleotide qualities are absent, and no much larger clonotype sits a single base away.

The library came from 5' RACE. For sequencing, an Illumina HiSeq 2500 was employed. The second PCR ran for roughly 7 to 12 cycles and used a J-beta primer mix along with a sample-barcoded 5' primer. Each TCR beta cDNA molecule received a unique molecular identifier from a template-switch 5' adaptor carrying 12 random nucleotides. Each sample yielded at least 2.5 million CDR3-containing paired-end reads. First-strand cDNA was synthesized from all RNA with the Mint cDNA synthesis kit, primed by a TRBC-specific oligonucleotide. Following uracil-DNA glycosylase treatment, a first 18-cycle PCR with universal primers M1SS and BC2_uni_R was performed on all cDNA. In the source study's methods: For normalization, 1 million high-quality reads, each with a distinct molecular identifier, were randomly selected from each sample. Instead of being binned into consensus sequences, reads with shared molecular identifiers were discarded. MiTCR, run with a Q25 quality threshold and the strictest error-elimination algorithm, handled CDR3 identification, clonotype clustering and error correction. A nonparametric unseen species model using Euler transformation provided a lower-bound estimate of total TCR beta diversity. Using fastp trimming at Q25 and MiXCR clonotype assembly, TCRdb reanalyzed the public sequencing data and kept in-frame beta chains. One record per CDR3 amino acid sequence lists the most common genes and DNA. TCRdb's processing, not the authors', yielded these V and J calls. A total of about 640,000 distinct CDR3 sequences appear in this sample, 25% to 35% of them only once. The ten largest clonotypes hold approximately 14% of the sample.

The chain links TRBV20-1 with TRBJ2-3, with TRBD2 matching 11 junction bases. Sequenced: blood. The sequence came from a woman of 80 years or more in good health. The DNA sequence reads TGCAGTGCTAGAGGCCCGGGACTAGCGGCAGGAGGTACGCAGTATTTT. The encoded protein is CSARGPGLAAGGTQYF.